A selection of T cell receptor beta chains follows, all from one sample in a study of T cell responses to AZD1222 COVID-19 vaccine. Method: immunoSEQ multiplex PCR; TCRdb's copy keeps in-frame clones and lacks some. Found here are about 200,000 clones, approximately 93% of them singletons; the top ten hold roughly 1%. The sample in question was peripheral blood, obtained 28 days after the second AZD1222 dose. These TCRs come from an adult who received the AZD1222 COVID-19 vaccine. Each CDR3 is given with its conserved first and last residue. The D gene is left open where the match is weak. Clone size appears in some rows only: once, few, many, or a class for an expanded clone.

D gene | clone size | J gene | V gene | CDR3 protein | CDR3 DNA
. | . | TRBJ2-1 | TRBV6-5 | CASSFFGAGPYNEQFF | TGTGCCAGCAGTTTCTTTGGGGCAGGACCTTACAATGAGCAGTTCTTC
. | . | TRBJ2-3 | TRBV2 | CASRVGLGAQYF | TGTGCCAGCAGGGTGGGGCTTGGTGCGCAGTATTTT
. | . | TRBJ1-5 | TRBV6-1 | CASSENIRAGVGQPQHF | TGTGCCAGCAGTGAAAATATCAGGGCAGGGGTCGGACAGCCCCAGCATTTT
. | few | TRBJ2-3 | TRBV7-2 | CASSFSSPDTQYF | TGTGCCAGCAGCTTCTCCTCTCCAGATACGCAGTATTTT
TRBD1 | . | TRBJ1-1 | TRBV25-1 | CASSIPGQGSEAFF | TGTGCCAGCAGTATACCGGGACAGGGGTCTGAAGCTTTCTTT
. | . | TRBJ1-2 | TRBV3-1/TRBV3-2 | CATGSGRANGYTF | TGTGCCACCGGGTCAGGGCGGGCTAATGGCTACACCTTC
. | . | TRBJ1-3 | TRBV6-5 | CASSYSSRGNTIYF | TGTGCCAGCAGTTACTCTAGTCGTGGAAACACCATATATTTT
TRBD1 | . | TRBJ1-2 | TRBV28 | CASSLPFGTGGRYGYTF | TGTGCCAGCAGTTTACCCTTTGGGACAGGGGGAAGATATGGCTACACCTTC
. | . | TRBJ2-7 | TRBV19 | CASSPTGGTEQYF | TGTGCCAGTAGTCCTACTGGAGGGACCGAGCAGTACTTC
. | . | TRBJ1-6 | TRBV4-2 | CASSHGVIRRAPLHF | TGTGCCAGCAGCCACGGGGTCATCCGGAGGGCACCCCTCCACTTT
TRBD1 | . | TRBJ2-1 | TRBV7-9 | CASMIRTGDRGFYNEQFF | TGTGCCAGCATGATTAGAACCGGGGACAGAGGGTTTTACAATGAGCAGTTCTTC
TRBD1 | . | TRBJ2-5 | TRBV29-1 | CSVADRGLQGPQYF | TGCAGCGTCGCTGACAGGGGACTTCAGGGACCCCAGTACTTC
. | . | TRBJ2-1 | TRBV4-3 | CASSQDSGNEQFF | TGCGCCAGCAGCCAAGATTCGGGCAATGAGCAGTTCTTC
. | . | TRBJ1-1 | TRBV28 | CASRRGGLDPRTEAFF | TGTGCCAGCAGGCGCGGGGGCCTTGACCCGCGCACTGAAGCTTTCTTT
TRBD2 | . | TRBJ2-5 | TRBV10-3 | CAINSTSGVIRETQYF | TGTGCCATCAATTCTACTAGCGGGGTAATCCGAGAGACCCAGTACTTC
TRBD1 | . | TRBJ2-5 | TRBV29-1 | CSVDPGGETQYF | TGCAGCGTTGACCCAGGGGGAGAGACCCAGTACTTC
. | . | TRBJ1-1 | TRBV18 | CASSLTEYEAFF | TGTGCCAGCTCGCTGACAGAGTATGAAGCTTTCTTT
. | . | TRBJ1-4 | TRBV30 | CAWSGQANEKLFF | TGTGCCTGGTCAGGGCAGGCTAATGAAAAACTGTTTTTT
TRBD1 | . | TRBJ2-1 | TRBV18 | CASSPGQIYNEQFF | TGTGCCAGCTCACCGGGACAGATATACAATGAGCAGTTCTTC
. | . | TRBJ1-5 | TRBV7-9 | CASSPGWAQPQHF | TGTGCCAGCAGCCCCGGTTGGGCTCAGCCCCAGCATTTT
. | . | TRBJ2-7 | TRBV27 | CASRQAYEQYF | TGTGCCAGCAGACAGGCCTACGAGCAGTACTTC
. | . | TRBJ2-2 | TRBV12-3/TRBV12-4 | CASEGRYTGELFF | TGTGCCAGCGAGGGCAGATACACCGGGGAGCTGTTTTTT
. | . | TRBJ1-2 | TRBV15 | CATSRERSGGYTF | TGTGCCACCAGCAGAGAAAGGTCTGGCGGCTACACCTTC
. | . | TRBJ1-1 | TRBV11-3 | CASSLNRENLAFF | TGTGCCAGCAGCTTAAACAGGGAGAACTTGGCTTTCTTT
. | . | TRBJ1-1 | TRBV30 | CAWSVRDRQVTEAFF | TGTGCCTGGAGTGTCAGGGACCGCCAGGTCACTGAAGCTTTCTTT
. | . | TRBJ1-3 | TRBV6-4 | CASNGRSGGTIYF | TGTGCCAGCAACGGACGGTCCGGAGGCACCATATATTTT
TRBD1 | . | TRBJ1-2 | TRBV6-6 | CASSRTMHRQGAGYGYTF | TGTGCCAGCAGCCGAACTATGCACAGACAGGGGGCGGGCTATGGCTACACCTTC
. | . | TRBJ1-2 | TRBV10-3 | CAISERGINYGYTF | TGTGCCATCAGTGAGCGCGGCATAAACTATGGCTACACCTTC